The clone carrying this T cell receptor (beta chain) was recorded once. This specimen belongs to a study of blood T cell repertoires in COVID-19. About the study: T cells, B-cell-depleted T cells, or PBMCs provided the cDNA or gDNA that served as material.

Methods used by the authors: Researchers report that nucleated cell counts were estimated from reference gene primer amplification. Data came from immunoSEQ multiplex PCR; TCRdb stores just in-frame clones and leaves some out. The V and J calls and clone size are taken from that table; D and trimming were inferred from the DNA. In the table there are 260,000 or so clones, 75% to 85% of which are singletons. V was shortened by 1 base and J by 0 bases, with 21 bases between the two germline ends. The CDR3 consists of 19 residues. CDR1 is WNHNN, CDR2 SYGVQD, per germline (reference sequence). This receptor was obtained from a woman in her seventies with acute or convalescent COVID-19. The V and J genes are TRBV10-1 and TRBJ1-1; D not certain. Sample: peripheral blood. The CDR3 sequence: CASSEYLWENSSMNTEAFF. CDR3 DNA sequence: TGCGCCAGCAGTGAGTATTTGTGGGAGAACAGTTCCATGAACACTGAAGCTTTCTTT.